This T cell receptor (beta chain) emerged from a study of intratumoral heterogeneity in liver cancer. Tumour samples came from separate, distinct regions of the hepatocellular carcinoma nodule. General study results and limits: Significantly more unique clonal expansions occurred in tumor region a than b. The authors noted under-sampled tumor-infiltrating lymphocyte representation as a limitation.

Libraries were prepared by immunoSEQ multiplex PCR; TCRdb keeps only in-frame clonotypes and omits some of them. The repertoire holds roughly 3,600 clones, with approximately 45% as singletons. Regarding this clone: The antigen is undetermined.

This clonotype was obtained from a man in his 70s with hepatocellular carcinoma. The sequenced sample was tumor tissue, obtained before any cancer treatment.

In DNA, the CDR3 is TGTGCCAGCAGCCCGGGGGGGACCCCAAGGGGTGGCTACACCTTC. This translates into CASSPGGTPRGGYTF. This chain connects TRBV5-6 to TRBJ1-2, with a weak D call TRBD1 (5 bases). The CDR3 is 15 amino acids. From germline, CDR1 is SGHDT and CDR2 YYEEEE. V was clipped by 4 bases and J by 7 bases, with 20 bases between them.